Listed here are 16 T cell receptor beta chains from one sample, sequenced in a study of T cell changes during pregnancy in multiple sclerosis. TCRdb's table, derived via immunoSEQ multiplex PCR, lists solely in-frame clones and lacks some. Here the sample spans tens of thousands of clones, roughly nine tenths being singletons. Sequencing used CD4+ T cells from peripheral blood mononuclear cells, obtained in the second trimester of pregnancy. The receptor set was obtained from a female donor with multiple sclerosis, enrolled in a pregnancy study.

The chain recombines TRBV7-9 with TRBJ2-1; D remains ambiguous. This CDR3 comprises 13 residues. V lost 3 bases, J lost 3 bases, and 6 bases lay in between. Germline V gene sequence: CDR1 SEHNR, CDR2 FQNEAQ (reference sequence). CDR3 protein: CASSLSGYNEQFF. The CDR3 DNA reads TGTGCCAGCAGCTTGTCAGGCTACAATGAGCAGTTCTTC.

The V gene is TRBV7-2, the J gene TRBJ2-1; TRBD2 matches 11 bases. The CDR3 spans 18 residues. CDR1 SGHTA and CDR2 FQGNSA come from the germline V gene. Trimming removed 5 bases from V and 7 bases from J; junction bases left unmatched: 16. The CDR3 here is CASSPRRLAGGPVNEQFF. DNA of the CDR3: TGTGCCAGCAGCCCTAGAAGGCTAGCGGGGGGCCCGGTAAATGAGCAGTTCTTC.

The chain joins TRBV19 to TRBJ1-5, with 7 bases matching TRBD1. Germline assignment: CDR1 LNHDA and CDR2 SQIVND (reference sequence). Trimming cost V 3 bases and J 1 base; bases outside gene matches: 6. CDR3 length: 16 amino acids. The DNA for the CDR3 is TGTGCCAGTAGTATCAGGGGGGCTGGGAGCAATCAGCCCCAGCATTTT. It specifies CASSIRGAGSNQPQHF.

This sequence joins TRBV14 and TRBJ2-7, with 8 bases fitting TRBD1. The CDR3 has 16 amino acids. The germline gives CDR1 SGHDN, CDR2 FVKESK. The V gene end was trimmed by 0 bases and the J gene end by 5 bases; junction bases not matched to a gene: 9. CDR3: CASSQDSRTGPHEQYF. The CDR3 region has the DNA TGTGCCAGCAGCCAAGATAGTAGGACAGGGCCCCACGAGCAGTACTTC. The full variable domain, with the rest looked up from reference TRBV14 and TRBJ2-7, is EAGVTQFPSHSVIEKGQTVTLRCDPISGHDNLYWYRRVMGKEIKFLLHFVKESKQDESGMPNNRFLAERTGGTYSTLKVQPAELEDSGVYFCASSQDSRTGPHEQYFGPGTRLTVT.

This chain links TRBV7-8 with TRBJ1-1; the D gene is possibly TRBD1 (6 bases). Between the trimmed V and J ends, which lost 4 bases and 0 bases, there was a span of 15 bases. This CDR3 has 16 amino acids. Germline V CDR1 and CDR2: SGHVS, FQNEAQ. The CDR3 region is CASSYRTALMNTEAFF. The CDR3 nucleotides read TGTGCCAGCAGCTATAGGACAGCCTTGATGAACACTGAAGCTTTCTTT.

The J gene is TRBJ2-7, the V gene TRBV23-1; 7 bases agree with TRBD1. TRBV23-1 is filed as an ORF, its function uncertain. The V gene end was trimmed by 0 bases and the J gene end by 2 bases; junction bases not matched to a gene: 10. The CDR3 covers 17 residues. The CDR3 nucleotides are TGCGCCAGCAGTCAATCGCTGGGAAGACAGGGTCCCTACGAGCAGTACTTC. Protein sequence: CASSQSLGRQGPYEQYF.

The V call is TRBV9, the J call TRBJ2-7; 9 bases align to TRBD2. The germline V gene encodes CDR1 SGDLS and CDR2 YYNGEE. The V gene end was trimmed by 3 bases and the J gene end by 6 bases; junction bases not matched to a gene: 7. The CDR3 has 14 amino acids. In nucleotides, the CDR3 is TGTGCCAGCAGCGGAGGACTAGCGAAGGGCGAGCAGTACTTC. It specifies CASSGGLAKGEQYF.

The chain recombines TRBV30 with TRBJ2-5; 9 bases match TRBD2. Germline CDR1 and CDR2: GTSNPN and SVGIG (reference sequence). The V segment lost 0 bases and the J segment 4 bases; nucleotides outside the gene matches: 6. The CDR3 covers 15 residues. For the CDR3, the DNA is TGTGCCTGGAGTGTAGGTGCGGGGGGGGTAGAGACCCAGTACTTC. Translated: CAWSVGAGGVETQYF.

J is TRBJ2-7 and V is TRBV2; no reliable D call. With 6 bases removed from V and 3 bases from J, the gap between germline ends came to 6 bases. Germline CDR1 is SNHLY and CDR2 is FYNNEI. The CDR3 length is 11 residues. CDR3 nucleotide sequence: TGTGCCAGCAGCCCCCGCTACGAGCAGTACTTC. It specifies CASSPRYEQYF.

The J gene is TRBJ2-3, the V gene TRBV5-4, with D uncertain. CDR1 is SGHNT and CDR2 is YYREEE in the germline V gene (reference sequence). This CDR3 has 13 amino acids. The V and J ends lost 0 bases and 0 bases respectively, with 2 bases between them. CDR3 in DNA: TGTGCCAGCAGCTTGGCGAGCACAGATACGCAGTATTTT. Translation gives CASSLASTDTQYF.

This rearrangement joins TRBV5-1 to TRBJ2-2; 12 bases line up with TRBD2. This CDR3 comprises 15 residues. Germline CDR1 SGHRS, CDR2 YFSETQ. Unmatched junction bases numbered 4, after V lost 4 bases and J lost 6 bases. This chain's CDR3 is CASSETSGRPGELFF. CDR3 nucleotides: TGCGCCAGCAGCGAGACTAGCGGGAGACCCGGGGAGCTGTTTTTT. The full variable domain, rest sourced from reference TRBV5-1 and TRBJ2-2, is KAGVTQTPRYLIKTRGQQVTLSCSPISGHRSVSWYQQTPGQGLQFLFEYFSETQRNKGNFPGRFSGRQFSNSRSEMNVSTLELGDSALYLCASSETSGRPGELFFGEGSRLTVL.

This chain joins TRBV6-5 and TRBJ2-1, with 9 bases identical to TRBD2. Trimming took 6 bases from V and 3 from J; bases not matched to a gene: 6. The CDR3 contains 15 residues. Germline CDR1 is MNHEY and CDR2 is SVGAGI. The CDR3 reads CASSISGSHYNEQFF. In DNA form, the CDR3 reads TGTGCCAGCAGCATTAGCGGGAGCCACTACAATGAGCAGTTCTTC.

The V and J genes are TRBV27 and TRBJ1-2, with 11 bases identical to TRBD1. CDR3 length equals 17 residues. Germline V gene sequence: CDR1 MNHEY, CDR2 SMNVEV (reference sequence). Trimming took 2 bases from V and 7 from J; bases not matched to a gene: 12. Written as DNA, the CDR3 is TGTGCCAGCAGTTTAACCGGACAGGGGGCCCCCTTTAGTGGCTACACCTTC. Its protein product is CASSLTGQGAPFSGYTF.

This chain connects TRBV5-4 to TRBJ2-7, with TRBD2 as a possible D gene (5 bases). The CDR3 contains 13 residues. The V gene's germline CDR1 is SGHNT and CDR2 YYREEE (reference sequence). V gave up 2 bases and J gave up 6 bases, with 12 bases separating them. The CDR3 is CASSFGVRGEQYF. In DNA, the CDR3 is TGTGCCAGCAGCTTCGGGGTTAGAGGCGAGCAGTACTTC.

The CDR3 DNA follows: TGCAGCGTTAGGGAGGGTAGCCAGCCCCAGCATTTT. Translating gives CSVREGSQPQHF. V and J are TRBV29-1 and TRBJ1-5; no clear D. CDR1 is SQVTM and CDR2 is ANQGSEA in the germline V gene. V was pared by 5 bases and J by 7 bases, with 12 bases between. CDR3 size: 12 residues.

V usage is TRBV18 and J usage is TRBJ2-7; 8 nucleotides align to TRBD1. The V and J ends lost 2 bases and 2 bases, in that order; junction bases with no gene match: 2. The CDR3 spans 14 residues. Germline CDR1 is KGHSH and CDR2 is LQKENI. CDR3: CASSPNRGTYEQYF. The CDR3 coding sequence is TGTGCCAGCTCACCAAACAGGGGGACCTACGAGCAGTACTTC.